A single TCR beta chain is shown here with its context. Its target is not known. Every patient relapsed after autologous stem cell transplantation, and brentuximab vedotin exposure varied. Complete response, partial response or progressive disease made up the best responses. Sequencing used immunoSEQ multiplex PCR; TCRdb keeps in-frame clones, though not all of them. This table holds fewer than 20,000 clones, 86% found once. CDR3 length equals 15 residues. The germline CDR1 and CDR2 sequences are SGHRS and YFSETQ. V gave up 0 bases and J gave up 4 bases, with 10 bases separating them. The source of the sample is a study of PD-1 blockade in classical Hodgkin lymphoma. The study, taken as a whole, reports: While CD8+ TCR diversity did not rise significantly by C4D1, CD4+ TCR diversity did.

The specimen was peripheral blood mononuclear cells (PBMCs), collected before the second cycle of nivolumab. This chain joins TRBV5-1 and TRBJ1-4; no reliable D call. This TCR was recovered from a human donor with classical Hodgkin lymphoma. CDR3 coding DNA: TGCGCCAGCAGCTTGGCGGCGCAGATTAATGAAAAACTGTTTTTT. It codes for CASSLAAQINEKLFF.